One and the same sample provided the 3 T cell receptor beta chains below, sequenced in a study of control samples from healthy donors and cancer patients (dated by TCRdb to the early 2020s). Library prep was done by the immunoSEQ multiplex PCR assay. TCRdb provides this immuneACCESS table in a form limited to in-frame rearrangements. Some clones are lacking; in checked studies, under half of them reflect an unresolved V gene, and why the rest are absent is not known. The sample table records 55,000 to 80,000 clones; around 90% of these occur just once. 5% to 6.5% of the sample belongs to the ten largest clones. The source material was PBMCs. The source is a man in his sixties with colorectal cancer.

The chain links TRBV7-3 to TRBJ2-2; the D gene is possibly TRBD1 (6 bases). The CDR3 loop spans 16 amino acids. The V gene lost 2 bases and the J gene lost 1 base, with 11 bases spanning the gap. Germline loops: CDR1 SGHTA, CDR2 FQGTGA. This CDR3 is CASSLYRTENTGELFF. The CDR3 DNA reads as TGTGCCAGCAGCTTATACCGGACAGAGAACACCGGGGAGCTGTTTTTT. Supplemented by reference TRBV7-3 and TRBJ2-2, the full variable domain reads GAGVSQTPSNKVTEKGKYVELRCDPISGHTALYWYRQSLGQGPEFLIYFQGTGAADDSGLPNDRFFAVRPEGSVSTLKIQRTERGDSAVYLCASSLYRTENTGELFFGEGSRLTVL.

The rearrangement joins TRBV2 to TRBJ1-6, with D perhaps matching TRBD1 (6 bases). Between the trimmed V and J ends, which lost 2 bases and 6 bases, there was a span of 11 bases. This CDR3 comprises 15 residues. Per the germline V gene, CDR1 is SNHLY and CDR2 is FYNNEI. The CDR3 reads CASSELGAPNSPLHF. For the CDR3, the DNA is TGTGCCAGCAGTGAACTGGGGGCGCCTAATTCACCCCTCCACTTT.

The rearrangement uses TRBV2 and TRBJ2-5; tentative D call: TRBD1 (5 bases). Germline CDR1 is SNHLY and CDR2 is FYNNEI. This CDR3 region has 12 residues. Trimming removed 8 bases from V and 2 bases from J, with 9 bases in between. The DNA for the CDR3 is TGTGCCAGCTCGACAGAACAAGAGACCCAGTACTTC. It codes for CASSTEQETQYF.